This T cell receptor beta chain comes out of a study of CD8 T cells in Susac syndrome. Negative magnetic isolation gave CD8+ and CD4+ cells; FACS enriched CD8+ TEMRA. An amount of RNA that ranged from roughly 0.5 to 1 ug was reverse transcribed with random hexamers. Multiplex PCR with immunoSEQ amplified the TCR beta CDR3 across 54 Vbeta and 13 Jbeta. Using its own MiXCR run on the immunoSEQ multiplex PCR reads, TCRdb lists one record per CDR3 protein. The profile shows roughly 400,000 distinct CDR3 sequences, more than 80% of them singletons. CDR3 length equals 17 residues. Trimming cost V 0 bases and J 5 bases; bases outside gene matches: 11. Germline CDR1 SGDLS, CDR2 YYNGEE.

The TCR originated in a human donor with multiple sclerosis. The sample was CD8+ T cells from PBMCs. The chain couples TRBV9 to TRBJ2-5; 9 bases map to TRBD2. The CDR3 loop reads CASSVGVAGVYGETQYF. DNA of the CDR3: TGTGCCAGCAGCGTAGGGGTAGCGGGAGTTTATGGGGAGACCCAGTACTTC.